This T cell receptor (beta chain) appears in the sequencing data of a study of CD8+ T cells in alopecia areata. The J segment lost 4 bases and the V segment lost 1 base, leaving 1 base of the junction unmatched. The CDR3 consists of 14 residues. CDR1 is NSQYPW, CDR2 LRSPGD, per germline (reference sequence). Researchers sorted pooled cutaneous lymph node cells on the basis of CD4, CD8alpha, NKG2D, NKG2ACE and other markers. This clone was picked up a small number of times. The gene symbols are mouse symbols. The read terminates 4 residues before the CDR3 end, so the remaining end is supplied by the germline J gene. Other DNA sequences in this specimen translate into the identical CDR3. Once RNA had been extracted, it was reverse transcribed into cDNA to act as the sequencing template. Here immunoSEQ multiplex PCR was the method, and the copy in TCRdb shows in-frame clones only, minus some. The sample holds about 300,000 clones, and no clone turns up only once.

The sequence was collected from a C3H/HeJ mouse with alopecia areata. The strain's MHC: H2-k. Sequencing input: CD4+ T cells sorted from a lymph node. The genes are TRBV1 and TRBJ1-1, with 9 nucleotides matching TRBD1. The sequenced CDR3 bases are TGCACCTGCAGTGCAGGGGGACAGGGCACA. Translating it yields CTCSAGGQGT. The CDR3 as a whole reads CTCSAGGQGTEVFF.